These 14 T cell receptor beta chains were all obtained from the same sample, sequenced in a study of shared clonotypes between healthy human individuals. Profiled with immunoSEQ multiplex PCR; TCRdb holds only in-frame clones, not every one. The sample records 2,500,000 or so clones, around 90% being singletons. Sequenced material: naive CD4+ T cells from PBMCs. Subset noted: CD45RA+ positively selected. These receptors all come from a man younger than 30 in good health. Some clones in this sample may be carry-over from other donors' samples.

The chain has TRBV5-6 and TRBJ2-7; D perhaps matches TRBD2 (6 bases). This CDR3 is built from 17 residues. Germline-derived CDR1 and CDR2 are SGHDT and YYEEEE. The V end was cut by 5 bases, the J end by 5 bases, with 26 bases between. CDR3 loop: CASRATKRGGARNEQYF. CDR3 nucleotide sequence: TGTGCCAGCAGGGCTACCAAGAGAGGAGGGGCTCGAAACGAGCAGTACTTC.

This clone was counted only a few times. The chain recombines TRBV28 with TRBJ1-2; possible D gene TRBD1, 5 bases. CDR1 MDHEN and CDR2 SYDVKM come from the germline V gene. With 8 bases removed from V and 2 bases from J, the gap between germline ends came to 18 bases. The CDR3 totals 15 residues. The CDR3 sequence is CASLKGQGGNYGYTF. The CDR3 DNA reads as TGTGCCAGCCTGAAGGGGCAGGGAGGAAACTATGGCTACACCTTC.

V and J are TRBV27 and TRBJ1-4; 7 bases line up with TRBD1. Germline V gene data show CDR1 as MNHEY and CDR2 as SMNVEV (reference sequence). Germline trimming cut 6 bases from V and 8 bases from J; bases unmatched to any gene: 12. The CDR3 length is 15 residues. The CDR3 sequence: CASSPRGPRGEKLFF. The CDR3 coding sequence is TGTGCCAGCAGCCCCCGGGGACCCAGGGGGGAAAAACTGTTTTTT.

The chain has TRBV5-5 and TRBJ1-2; D is uncertain. CDR3 length equals 15 residues. V dropped 4 bases and J dropped 0 bases, with 13 bases sitting between them. Germline CDR1 reads SGHKS; CDR2 reads YYEKEE (reference sequence). The CDR3 region is CASSLNIAANYGYTF. In DNA, the CDR3 is TGTGCCAGCAGCCTGAATATCGCCGCTAACTATGGCTACACCTTC.

V and J are TRBV5-1 and TRBJ2-5, with TRBD1 identical over 7 bases. The tail of the sequence fits TRBJ2-7 better, so the J call may be wrong. This CDR3 region has 16 residues. Germline CDR1 and CDR2: SGHRS and YFSETQ. CDR3: CASTLTPGTVGDEQYF. CDR3 in DNA: TGCGCCAGCACCCTTACACCTGGGACAGTGGGCGACGAGCAGTACTTC.

V and J are TRBV11-3 and TRBJ2-7; 10 nucleotides match TRBD1. V lost 1 base and J lost 3; bases outside the gene matches: 3. The germline V gene has CDR1 SGHNT and CDR2 YENEEA. The CDR3 covers 15 residues. The CDR3 DNA sequence: TGTGCCAGCAGCTTAGGGGGGGACAGGGGCTACGAGCAGTACTTC. Its translation: CASSLGGDRGYEQYF. Based on the CDR3 plus reference TRBV11-3 and TRBJ2-7, the full variable domain is EAGVVQSPRYKIIEKKQPVAFWCNPISGHNTLYWYLQNLGQGPELLIRYENEEAVDDSQLPKDRFSAERLKGVDSTLKIQPAELGDSAVYLCASSLGGDRGYEQYFGPGTRLTVT.

This chain connects TRBV11-2 to TRBJ2-5; the match to TRBD2 covers 12 bases. V dropped 5 bases and J dropped 0; count of bases not matched to a gene: 10. The CDR3 runs 18 residues. CDR1 and CDR2 from the germline V gene are SGHAT and FQNNGV. The CDR3 loop is CASSPPGRTSGDQETQYF. CDR3 in DNA: TGTGCCAGCAGCCCTCCGGGCCGGACTAGCGGGGACCAAGAGACCCAGTACTTC.

CDR3 protein: CASSRGQNYGYTF. For the CDR3, the DNA is TGTGCCAGCAGCCGAGGGCAGAACTATGGCTACACCTTC. V usage is TRBV27 and J usage is TRBJ1-2; no firm D call. The CDR3 length is 13 residues. Trimming took 6 bases from V and 2 from J, leaving 10 bases between them. Germline V gene data show CDR1 as MNHEY and CDR2 as SMNVEV (reference sequence).

This clone was counted once. V gene TRBV2 combines with J gene TRBJ2-7; 10 bases are shared with TRBD1. The germline CDR1 and CDR2 sequences are SNHLY and FYNNEI. The ends lost 5 bases at V and 2 bases at J; junction bases unmatched: 12. This CDR3 spans 17 amino acids. In nucleotides, the CDR3 is TGTGCCAGCAGTCCGGGACAGGGGACTCCGGGAGCCTACGAGCAGTACTTC. Translation: CASSPGQGTPGAYEQYF. Looking up the rest from reference TRBV2 and TRBJ2-7 gives the full variable domain: EPEVTQTPSHQVTQMGQEVILRCVPISNHLYFYWYRQILGQKVEFLVSFYNNEISEKSEIFDDQFSVERPDGSNFTLKIRSTKLEDSAMYFCASSPGQGTPGAYEQYFGPGTRLTVT.

To note about this clone: The sample contains more than one DNA sequence encoding this CDR3. This sequence joins TRBV5-4 and TRBJ1-1; 8 nucleotides line up with TRBD1. The CDR3 extends over 13 amino acids. Per the germline V gene, CDR1 is SGHNT and CDR2 is YYREEE (reference sequence). J gave up 3 bases and V 5 bases, and 3 bases lay outside the gene matches. Here the CDR3 reads CASSLTGDTEAFF. The CDR3 bases are TGTGCCAGCAGTTTGACAGGGGACACTGAAGCTTTCTTT.

The chain links TRBV12-5 to TRBJ2-5; 7 bases agree with TRBD1. Matching the DNA end better, TRBJ2-7 makes the J call doubtful. The germline V gene has CDR1 LGHNT and CDR2 FRNRAP. CDR3 length: 14 amino acids. CDR3 residues: CASDLDRSSYEQYF. Written as DNA, the CDR3 is TGTGCTAGTGACCTGGACAGGAGCTCCTACGAGCAGTACTTC.

The CDR3 loop is CASSWGDNRNTQYF. CDR3 in DNA: TGTGCCAGCAGTTGGGGGGATAATCGAAATACGCAGTATTTT. The chain uses TRBV6-1 and TRBJ2-3; possibly TRBD2 for D (6 bases). CDR1 MNHNS and CDR2 SASEGT come from the germline V gene. The CDR3 runs 14 residues. V lost 5 bases, J lost 7 bases, and 16 bases lay in between.

The chain is built from TRBV5-1 and TRBJ2-7; a possible D gene is TRBD1 (6 bases). Trimming shortened V by 4 bases and J by 6 bases, and 11 bases separated the two germline ends. The CDR3 is 12 residues long. The germline V gene encodes CDR1 SGHRS and CDR2 YFSETQ. The CDR3 here is CASSTQGLEQYF. The DNA of the CDR3 is TGCGCCAGCAGCACCCAGGGGCTCGAGCAGTACTTC.

This clone was found a few times. The sample has other DNA sequences that encode this CDR3 too. This chain connects TRBV9 to TRBJ1-2, with D perhaps TRBD1 (5 bases). With 0 bases removed from V and 3 bases from J, the gap between germline ends came to 9 bases. In germline, CDR1 is SGDLS, CDR2 YYNGEE. The CDR3 length is 14 residues. The CDR3 protein is CASSVGTGDYGYTF. The CDR3 bases are TGTGCCAGCAGCGTAGGTACAGGAGACTATGGCTACACCTTC.